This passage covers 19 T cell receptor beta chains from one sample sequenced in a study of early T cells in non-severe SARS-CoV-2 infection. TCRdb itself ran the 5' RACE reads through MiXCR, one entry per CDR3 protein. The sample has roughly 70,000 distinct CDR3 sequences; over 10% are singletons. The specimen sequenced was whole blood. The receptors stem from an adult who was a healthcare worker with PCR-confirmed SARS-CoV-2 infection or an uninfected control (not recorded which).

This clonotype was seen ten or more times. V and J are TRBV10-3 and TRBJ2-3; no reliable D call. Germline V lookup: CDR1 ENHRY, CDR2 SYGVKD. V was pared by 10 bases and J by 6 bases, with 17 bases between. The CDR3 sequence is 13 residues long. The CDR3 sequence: CATRGPLRDTQYF. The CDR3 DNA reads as TGTGCCACCAGAGGACCCCTCCGGGATACGCAGTATTTT.

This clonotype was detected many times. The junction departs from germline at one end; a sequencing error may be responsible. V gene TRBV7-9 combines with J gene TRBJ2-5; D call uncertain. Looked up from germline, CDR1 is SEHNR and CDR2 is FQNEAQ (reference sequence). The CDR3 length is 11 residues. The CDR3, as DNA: TGCGCCAGCAGCTCTCAAGAGACCCAGTACTTC. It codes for CASSSQETQYF.

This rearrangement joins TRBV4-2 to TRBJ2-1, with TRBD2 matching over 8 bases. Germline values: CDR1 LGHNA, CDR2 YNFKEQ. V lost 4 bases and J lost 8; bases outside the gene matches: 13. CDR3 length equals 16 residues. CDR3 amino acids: CASSLGLGAGADEQFF. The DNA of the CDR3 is TGTGCCAGCAGCCTGGGACTAGGAGCAGGAGCCGATGAGCAGTTCTTC.

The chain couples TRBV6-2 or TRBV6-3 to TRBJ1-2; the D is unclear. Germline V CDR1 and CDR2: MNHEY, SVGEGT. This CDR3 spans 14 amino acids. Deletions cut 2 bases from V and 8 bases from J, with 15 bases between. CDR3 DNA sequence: TGTGCCAGCAGTTACGGCCTTCAGACCAGGGGCTACACCTTC. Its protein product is CASSYGLQTRGYTF.

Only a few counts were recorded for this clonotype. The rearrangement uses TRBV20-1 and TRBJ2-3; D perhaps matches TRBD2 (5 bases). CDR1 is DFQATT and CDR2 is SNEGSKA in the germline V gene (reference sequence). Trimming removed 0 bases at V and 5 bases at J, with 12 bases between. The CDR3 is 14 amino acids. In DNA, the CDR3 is TGCAGTGCTAGAGATCCCGTCGGGGTAGATACGCAGTATTTT. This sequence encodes CSARDPVGVDTQYF.

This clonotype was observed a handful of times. The CDR3 bases are TGTGCCAGCAGCTTTCAGGGTACTAGCAAAGAGCAGTTCTTC. It codes for CASSFQGTSKEQFF. V is TRBV5-6 and J is TRBJ2-1; D might be TRBD2 (6 bases). Germline-derived CDR1 and CDR2 are SGHDT and YYEEEE. V was clipped by 2 bases and J by 10 bases, with 16 bases between them. The CDR3 contains 14 residues.

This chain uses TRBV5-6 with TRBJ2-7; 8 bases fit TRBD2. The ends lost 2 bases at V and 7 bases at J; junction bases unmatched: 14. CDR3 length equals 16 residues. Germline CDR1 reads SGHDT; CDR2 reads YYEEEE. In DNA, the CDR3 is TGTGCCAGCAGCTTCAGGACTAGCCACGTTACGAATGAGCAGTACTTC. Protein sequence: CASSFRTSHVTNEQYF.

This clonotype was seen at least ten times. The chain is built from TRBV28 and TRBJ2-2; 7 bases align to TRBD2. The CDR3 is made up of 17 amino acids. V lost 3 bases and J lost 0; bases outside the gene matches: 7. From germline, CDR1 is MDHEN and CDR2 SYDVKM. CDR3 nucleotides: TGTGCCAGCAGTTTGGTTTCCGGGACTACGAACACCGGGGAGCTGTTTTTT. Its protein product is CASSLVSGTTNTGELFF.

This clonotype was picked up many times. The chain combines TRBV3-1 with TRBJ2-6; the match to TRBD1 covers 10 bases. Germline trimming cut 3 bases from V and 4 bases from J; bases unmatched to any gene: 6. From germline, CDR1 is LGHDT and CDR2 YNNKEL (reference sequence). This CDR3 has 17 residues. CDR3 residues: CASSHGGQGLGANVLTF. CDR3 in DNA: TGTGCCAGCAGCCACGGGGGACAGGGGCTCGGGGCCAACGTCCTGACTTTC. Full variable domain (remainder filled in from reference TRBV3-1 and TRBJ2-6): DTAVSQTPKYLVTQMGNDKSIKCEQNLGHDTMYWYKQDSKKFLKIMFSYNNKELIINETVPNRFSPKSPDKAHLNLHINSLELGDSAVYFCASSHGGQGLGANVLTFGAGSRLTVL.

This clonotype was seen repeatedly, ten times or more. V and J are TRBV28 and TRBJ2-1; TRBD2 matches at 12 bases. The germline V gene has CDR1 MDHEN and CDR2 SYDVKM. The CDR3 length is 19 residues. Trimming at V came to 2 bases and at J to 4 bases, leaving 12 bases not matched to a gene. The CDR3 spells CASSLVLAGGQGWYNEQFF. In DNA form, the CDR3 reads TGTGCCAGCAGTTTAGTGCTAGCGGGAGGGCAGGGCTGGTACAATGAGCAGTTCTTC.

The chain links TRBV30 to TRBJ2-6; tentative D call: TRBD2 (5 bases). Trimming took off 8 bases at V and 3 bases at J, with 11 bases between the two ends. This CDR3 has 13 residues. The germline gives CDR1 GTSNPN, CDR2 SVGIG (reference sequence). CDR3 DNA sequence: TGTGCCGGATCCGGGGTTGGGGCCAACGTCCTGACTTTC. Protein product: CAGSGVGANVLTF.

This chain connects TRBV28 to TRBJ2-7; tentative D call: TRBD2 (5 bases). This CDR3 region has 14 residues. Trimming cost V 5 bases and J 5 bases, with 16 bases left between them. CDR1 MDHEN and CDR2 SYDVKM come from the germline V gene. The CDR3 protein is CASSPGENGNEQYF. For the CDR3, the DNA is TGTGCCAGCAGTCCCGGGGAGAATGGTAACGAGCAGTACTTC.

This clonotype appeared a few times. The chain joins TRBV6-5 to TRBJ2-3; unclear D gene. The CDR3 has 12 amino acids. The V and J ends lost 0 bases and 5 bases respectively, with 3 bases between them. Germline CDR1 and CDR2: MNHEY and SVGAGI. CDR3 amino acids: CASSYSRDTQYF. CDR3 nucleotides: TGTGCCAGCAGTTACTCCCGAGATACGCAGTATTTT.

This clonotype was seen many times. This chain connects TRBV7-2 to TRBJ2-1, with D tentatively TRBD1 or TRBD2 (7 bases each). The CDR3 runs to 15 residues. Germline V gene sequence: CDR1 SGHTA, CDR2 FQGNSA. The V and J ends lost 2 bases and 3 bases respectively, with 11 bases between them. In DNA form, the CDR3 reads TGTGCCAGCAGCTTACAGGGGGGGGACTACAATGAGCAGTTCTTC. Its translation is CASSLQGGDYNEQFF. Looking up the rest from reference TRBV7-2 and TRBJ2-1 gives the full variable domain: GAGVSQSPSNKVTEKGKDVELRCDPISGHTALYWYRQSLGQGLEFLIYFQGNSAPDKSGLPSDRFSAERTGGSVSTLTIQRTQQEDSAVYLCASSLQGGDYNEQFFGPGTRLTVL.

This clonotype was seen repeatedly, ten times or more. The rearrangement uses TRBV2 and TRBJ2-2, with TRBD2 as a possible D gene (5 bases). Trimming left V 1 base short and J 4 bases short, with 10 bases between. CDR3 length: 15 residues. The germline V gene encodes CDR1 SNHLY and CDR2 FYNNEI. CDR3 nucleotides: TGTGCCAGCAGTGAAGTTTTCGGGGTCACCGGGGAGCTGTTTTTT. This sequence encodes CASSEVFGVTGELFF.

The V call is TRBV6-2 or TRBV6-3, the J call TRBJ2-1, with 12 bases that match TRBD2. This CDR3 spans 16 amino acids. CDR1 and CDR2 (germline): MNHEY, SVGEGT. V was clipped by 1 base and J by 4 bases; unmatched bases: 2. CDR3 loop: CASSYFGLAGYNEQFF. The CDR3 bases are TGTGCCAGCAGTTACTTCGGACTAGCGGGATACAATGAGCAGTTCTTC.

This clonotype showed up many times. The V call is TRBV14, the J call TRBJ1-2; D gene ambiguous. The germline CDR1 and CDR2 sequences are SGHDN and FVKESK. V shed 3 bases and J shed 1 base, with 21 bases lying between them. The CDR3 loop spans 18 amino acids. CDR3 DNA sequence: TGTGCCAGCAGCCATTCGTCAGCCGGGTCTGGACTTAACTATGGCTACACCTTC. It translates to CASSHSSAGSGLNYGYTF.

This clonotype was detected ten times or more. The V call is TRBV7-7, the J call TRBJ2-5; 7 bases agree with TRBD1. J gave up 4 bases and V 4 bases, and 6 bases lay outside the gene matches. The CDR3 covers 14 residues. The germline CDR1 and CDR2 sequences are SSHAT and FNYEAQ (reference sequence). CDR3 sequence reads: CASSSDRVGETQYF. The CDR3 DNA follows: TGTGCCAGCAGCTCCGACAGGGTCGGAGAGACCCAGTACTTC.

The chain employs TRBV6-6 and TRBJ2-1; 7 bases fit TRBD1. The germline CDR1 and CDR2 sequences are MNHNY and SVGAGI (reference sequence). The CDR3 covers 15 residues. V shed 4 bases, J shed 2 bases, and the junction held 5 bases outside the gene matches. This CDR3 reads CASSFPGTAYNEQFF. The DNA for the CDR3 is TGTGCCAGCAGTTTCCCCGGGACAGCCTACAATGAGCAGTTCTTC.